The present T cell receptor (beta chain) was sequenced within a study of blood T cell repertoires in COVID-19. Assay: immunoSEQ multiplex PCR; the TCRdb copy retains only in-frame clones and omits some. The top ten hold 3% to 3.5% of the sample, which has 200,000 to 250,000 clones, around nine tenths seen once. The V end lost 3 bases, the J end lost 2 bases, and 14 bases lay between the germline ends. CDR1 is KGHDR and CDR2 is SFDVKD in the germline V gene. The CDR3 spans 16 residues. The V call is TRBV24-1, the J call TRBJ2-3, with D possibly TRBD2 on 6 matching bases. The specimen was peripheral blood. The receptor was derived from a man in his sixties with acute or convalescent COVID-19. CDR3 loop: CATSDPAGRTTDTQYF. The CDR3 DNA is TGTGCCACCAGTGATCCGGCAGGGAGGACCACAGATACGCAGTATTTT.